The next 32 T cell receptor beta chains were all read from a single sample in a study of shared clonotypes between healthy human individuals. Here immunoSEQ multiplex PCR was the method, and the copy in TCRdb shows in-frame clones only, minus some. The sample carries approximately 810,000 clones, 80% to 95% recorded once. Naive CD8 cells, CD45RO-negative and positively selected for CCR7, excluded terminally differentiated effector memory CD45RA+ cells. Material for sequencing was naive CD8+ T cells sorted from blood. The receptors derive from a man in his thirties or forties in good health.

V usage is TRBV7-9 and J usage is TRBJ1-4; perhaps TRBD1 as D (6 bases). Germline V CDR1 and CDR2: SEHNR, FQNEAQ (reference sequence). This CDR3 has 13 amino acids. V was pared by 6 bases and J by 8 bases, with 13 bases between. CDR3 sequence: CASSPGVREKLFF. The CDR3 DNA is TGTGCCAGCAGTCCAGGGGTCAGGGAAAAACTGTTTTTT.

Written as DNA, the CDR3 is TGTGCCAGCAGGGGGAGGACTCAGGGCGGCATTCAGTACTTC. The encoded protein is CASRGRTQGGIQYF. The chain joins TRBV27 to TRBJ2-4; a possible D gene is TRBD2 (6 bases). Germline CDR1 MNHEY, CDR2 SMNVEV (reference sequence). The CDR3 is made up of 14 amino acids. Trimming left V 6 bases short and J 9 bases short, with 18 bases between.

This clone was counted between two and nine times. This sequence joins TRBV7-6 and TRBJ2-7; weak D call: TRBD2 (6 bases). The CDR3 consists of 14 residues. Germline CDR1 SGHVS, CDR2 FNYEAQ. Trimming shortened V by 4 bases and J by 2 bases, and 12 bases separated the two germline ends. CDR3 coding DNA: TGTGCCAGCAGCTCGGCGGGGAAAACCTACGAGCAGTACTTC. Translating it yields CASSSAGKTYEQYF.

V gene TRBV7-2 combines with J gene TRBJ2-1; no firm D call. The CDR3 covers 15 residues. Trimming pared 4 bases from V and 5 bases from J, leaving 15 bases between. CDR1 and CDR2 (germline): SGHTA, FQGNSA. The CDR3 reads CASSSLGAENNEQFF. In nucleotides, the CDR3 is TGTGCCAGCAGCTCCTTAGGAGCTGAAAACAATGAGCAGTTCTTC.

J is TRBJ2-2 and V is TRBV5-3; D ambiguous. TRBV5-3 is placed among ORFs of uncertain function. V gave up 6 bases and J gave up 0 bases, with 21 bases separating them. There are 18 residues in the CDR3. The CDR3 coding sequence is TGTGCCAGAACCCATTTTCAACTCCACGTTCCGAACACCGGGGAGCTGTTTTTT. Protein: CARTHFQLHVPNTGELFF.

This chain joins TRBV7-9 and TRBJ2-1, with D possibly being TRBD1 (6 bases). V was shortened by 7 bases and J by 7 bases, with 17 bases between the two germline ends. Germline-derived CDR1 and CDR2 are SEHNR and FQNEAQ (reference sequence). This CDR3 comprises 14 residues. CDR3 in DNA: TGTGCCAGCATCCGTAGGACAGAAAGGAATGAGCAGTTCTTC. Translating it yields CASIRRTERNEQFF.

This clone was found once. The chain recombines TRBV2 with TRBJ2-5; 8 nucleotides line up with TRBD1. Germline V gene sequence: CDR1 SNHLY, CDR2 FYNNEI. The CDR3 contains 15 residues. J lost 5 bases, V lost 7 bases, and 12 bases had no gene match. The CDR3 here is CASTHAQGAGETQYF. The CDR3 region has the DNA TGTGCCAGCACCCACGCTCAGGGGGCAGGGGAGACCCAGTACTTC.

The chain has TRBV9 and TRBJ2-7; unclear D gene. Trimming cost V 4 bases and J 1 base, with 9 bases left between them. Germline V lookup: CDR1 SGDLS, CDR2 YYNGEE. CDR3 length: 13 residues. The CDR3 DNA follows: TGTGCCAGCAGCCCCGACATTTCCTACGAGCAGTACTTC. Encoded protein: CASSPDISYEQYF.

The sample holds one count of this clone. CDR3 sequence (DNA): TGTGCCAGCAGCGCGGGGGGGTCTGGCACAGATACGCAGTATTTT. Translated: CASSAGGSGTDTQYF. The chain links TRBV9 to TRBJ2-3; 8 bases match TRBD2. The trim removed 3 bases at V and 1 base at J, leaving 4 bases unmatched. The CDR3 has 15 amino acids. Germline V lookup: CDR1 SGDLS, CDR2 YYNGEE. Full variable domain (rest looked up from reference TRBV9 and TRBJ2-3): DSGVTQTPKHLITATGQRVTLRCSPRSGDLSVYWYQQSLDQGLQFLIQYYNGEERAKGNILERFSAQQFPDLHSELNLSSLELGDSALYFCASSAGGSGTDTQYFGPGTRLTVL.

The rearrangement uses TRBV7-9 and TRBJ2-7; 8 nucleotides line up with TRBD2. Per the germline V gene, CDR1 is SEHNR and CDR2 is FQNEAQ (reference sequence). This CDR3 spans 15 amino acids. J gave up 0 bases and V 5 bases, and 6 bases lay outside the gene matches. CDR3 residues: CASSPGGGSSYEQYF. In nucleotides, the CDR3 is TGTGCCAGCAGCCCGGGCGGGGGGAGCTCCTACGAGCAGTACTTC.

V gene TRBV19 combines with J gene TRBJ2-7; TRBD2 matches 11 bases. Losses at the gene ends were 7 bases for V and 0 bases for J; bases not matched to a gene: 11. Germline V gives CDR1 LNHDA, CDR2 SQIVND (reference sequence). CDR3 length equals 17 residues. The CDR3 loop is CASTGGTSGLSSYEQYF. The CDR3 nucleotides read TGTGCCAGTACCGGGGGGACTAGCGGACTGAGCTCCTACGAGCAGTACTTC.

This rearrangement joins TRBV10-3 to TRBJ2-7; 7 bases are a match to TRBD2. The CDR3 covers 12 residues. With V trimmed by 8 bases and J by 4 bases, 5 bases remained unmatched. Germline assignment: CDR1 ENHRY and CDR2 SYGVKD. In nucleotides, the CDR3 is TGTGCCATCTCGGGGGGAGCGTACGAGCAGTACTTC. As protein: CAISGGAYEQYF.

V and J are TRBV11-2 and TRBJ2-3; 10 bases agree with TRBD1. The germline gives CDR1 SGHAT, CDR2 FQNNGV. This CDR3 contains 14 residues. V shed 5 bases, J shed 6 bases, and the junction held 5 bases outside the gene matches. The CDR3 DNA reads TGTGCCAGCAGCGCCCCGGGACAGGGGGATACGCAGTATTTT. Its translation is CASSAPGQGDTQYF.

The genes are TRBV7-3 and TRBJ2-7, with TRBD2 matching 9 bases. This CDR3 comprises 18 residues. The germline V gene has CDR1 SGHTA and CDR2 FQGTGA. V lost 2 bases and J lost 1; bases outside the gene matches: 12. CDR3 residues: CASSLSLEGTSFSYEQYF. CDR3 coding DNA: TGTGCCAGCAGCTTATCTCTCGAAGGGACTAGCTTTTCCTACGAGCAGTACTTC.

The chain combines TRBV27 with TRBJ1-2; 7 positions match TRBD1. With V trimmed by 3 bases and J by 1 base, 14 bases remained unmatched. The germline V gene encodes CDR1 MNHEY and CDR2 SMNVEV (reference sequence). The CDR3 consists of 18 residues. The CDR3 loop reads CASSLYSPKGAGNYGYTF. CDR3 in DNA: TGTGCCAGCAGTTTGTACTCCCCCAAGGGGGCTGGTAACTATGGCTACACCTTC.

J is TRBJ1-5 and V is TRBV28; tentative D call: TRBD1 (6 bases). The CDR3 is 19 amino acids. Germline V gives CDR1 MDHEN, CDR2 SYDVKM. V was pared by 6 bases and J by 0 bases, with 24 bases between. The CDR3 DNA is TGTGCCAGCAGCGAAGGGGACATTTTCGAGGTAGATAGCAATCAGCCCCAGCATTTT. Residues: CASSEGDIFEVDSNQPQHF. The whole variable domain, filled in from reference TRBV28 and TRBJ1-5, reads DVKVTQSSRYLVKRTGEKVFLECVQDMDHENMFWYRQDPGLGLRLIYFSYDVKMKEKGDIPEGYSVSREKKERFSLILESASTNQTSMYLCASSEGDIFEVDSNQPQHFGDGTRLSIL.

With regard to this clone: Within the sample, other DNA sequences also encode this same CDR3. The chain carries TRBV27 and TRBJ2-3; D gene ambiguous. The ends were cut back, 4 bases at V and 4 bases at J, with 3 bases in the middle. There are 11 residues in the CDR3. Germline V gene lookup returns CDR1 MNHEY and CDR2 SMNVEV (reference sequence). The CDR3 protein is CASSSSDTQYF. As DNA, the CDR3 is TGTGCCAGCAGTTCCTCAGATACGCAGTATTTT.

The CDR3 DNA reads TGCAGCGTTGACAAGGGAAGTGGCTACACCTTC. This gives the protein CSVDKGSGYTF. V is TRBV29-1 and J is TRBJ1-2; D unresolved. This CDR3 has 11 residues. Germline-derived CDR1 and CDR2 are SQVTM and ANQGSEA. Between the trimmed V and J ends, which lost 3 bases and 7 bases, there was a span of 9 bases.

CDR3 in DNA: TGTGCCAGCAGCCCCTCGACTAGCGGCTCCCTGGAGGAGACCCAGTACTTC. Amino acid sequence: CASSPSTSGSLEETQYF. This sequence joins TRBV9 and TRBJ2-5; 9 nucleotides line up with TRBD2. The V segment lost 4 bases and the J segment 5 bases; nucleotides outside the gene matches: 15. The CDR3 sequence is 17 residues long. CDR1 is SGDLS, CDR2 YYNGEE, per germline.

J is TRBJ2-2 and V is TRBV7-6; D possibly corresponds to TRBD2 (6 bases). Germline V gene data show CDR1 as SGHVS and CDR2 as FNYEAQ. The CDR3 sequence is 15 residues long. V gave up 6 bases and J gave up 1 base, with 12 bases separating them. This chain's CDR3 is CASRPRRENTGELFF. The CDR3 DNA reads as TGTGCCAGCAGACCGAGGCGGGAGAACACCGGGGAGCTGTTTTTT.

This rearrangement joins TRBV27 to TRBJ2-2, with TRBD1 identical over 7 bases. J lost 2 bases, V lost 8 bases, and 8 bases had no gene match. The CDR3 has 15 amino acids. Germline V lookup: CDR1 MNHEY, CDR2 SMNVEV (reference sequence). The CDR3: CASSLNRGNTGELFF. The CDR3 bases are TGTGCCAGCTCTTTAAACAGGGGAAACACCGGGGAGCTGTTTTTT.

The chain links TRBV27 to TRBJ2-2, with 8 bases that match TRBD1. This CDR3 comprises 16 residues. Germline assignment: CDR1 MNHEY and CDR2 SMNVEV (reference sequence). Trimming took 0 bases from V and 5 from J; bases not matched to a gene: 5. The CDR3 loop is CASSLSRDRSTGELFF. DNA for the CDR3: TGTGCCAGCAGTTTATCGCGGGACAGGTCTACCGGGGAGCTGTTTTTT.

The V and J genes are TRBV7-9 and TRBJ2-7; 11 bases match TRBD1. The CDR3 is 15 amino acids. CDR1 and CDR2 from the germline V gene are SEHNR and FQNEAQ (reference sequence). With V trimmed by 4 bases and J by 0 bases, 2 bases remained unmatched. CDR3 in amino acids: CASSSDRGHSYEQYF. Written as DNA, the CDR3 is TGTGCCAGCAGCTCGGACAGGGGGCACTCCTACGAGCAGTACTTC. The variable domain in full, completed from reference TRBV7-9 and TRBJ2-7, reads DTGVSQNPRHKITKRGQNVTFRCDPISEHNRLYWYRQTLGQGPEFLTYFQNEAQLEKSRLLSDRFSAERPKGSFSTLEIQRTEQGDSAMYLCASSSDRGHSYEQYFGPGTRLTVT.

The chain is built from TRBV27 and TRBJ2-7; 9 positions match TRBD1. Unmatched junction bases numbered 8, after V lost 4 bases and J lost 4 bases. The germline CDR1 and CDR2 sequences are MNHEY and SMNVEV (reference sequence). This CDR3 comprises 15 residues. The CDR3 nucleotides read TGTGCCAGCAGTTATTCCGGGACAGGGCCGTACGAGCAGTACTTC. Translation: CASSYSGTGPYEQYF.

The chain recombines TRBV4-1 with TRBJ2-1, with 10 bases that match TRBD2. Germline V lookup: CDR1 MGHRA, CDR2 YSYEKL. V gave up 1 base and J gave up 4 bases; unmatched junction bases: 4. This CDR3 contains 16 residues. The CDR3 nucleotides are TGCGCCAGCAGCCAAGCTAGCGGGAGAGGTTACAATGAGCAGTTCTTC. Protein sequence: CASSQASGRGYNEQFF.

The rearrangement joins TRBV5-6 to TRBJ2-1; D is ambiguous. Germline values: CDR1 SGHDT, CDR2 YYEEEE. V was shortened by 0 bases and J by 4 bases, with 8 bases between the two germline ends. CDR3 length equals 14 residues. As DNA, the CDR3 is TGTGCCAGCAGCTTGGATGGGCCGTACAATGAGCAGTTCTTC. It encodes CASSLDGPYNEQFF.

The V and J genes are TRBV5-1 and TRBJ2-5; D remains ambiguous. The CDR3 extends over 13 amino acids. Per the germline V gene, CDR1 is SGHRS and CDR2 is YFSETQ. Trimming shortened V by 0 bases and J by 5 bases, and 8 bases separated the two germline ends. CDR3 in amino acids: CASSLDLDETQYF. CDR3 bases: TGCGCCAGCAGCTTGGACCTCGACGAGACCCAGTACTTC.

The chain carries TRBV6-5 and TRBJ2-5; TRBD2 is a possible D gene (5 bases). The germline V gene encodes CDR1 MNHEY and CDR2 SVGAGI. This CDR3 contains 14 residues. V was shortened by 4 bases and J by 5 bases, with 14 bases between the two germline ends. The CDR3 sequence: CASSLISGAETQYF. CDR3 bases: TGTGCCAGCAGTTTAATCAGCGGCGCGGAGACCCAGTACTTC.

Only one count was recorded for this clone. This chain connects TRBV9 to TRBJ2-7; D is perhaps TRBD1 (5 bases). The V gene's germline CDR1 is SGDLS and CDR2 YYNGEE. The CDR3 loop spans 13 amino acids. Between the trimmed V and J ends, which lost 0 bases and 5 bases, there was a span of 9 bases. CDR3 loop: CASSVASGNEQYF. CDR3 DNA sequence: TGTGCCAGCAGCGTAGCTTCAGGGAACGAGCAGTACTTC.

In its sample, this clone was seen once. The V gene is TRBV7-9, the J gene TRBJ2-5; D remains ambiguous. The germline gives CDR1 SEHNR, CDR2 FQNEAQ (reference sequence). This CDR3 is built from 14 residues. Trimming stripped 3 bases from V and 5 bases from J, with 13 bases between. CDR3 in DNA: TGTGCCAGCAGCTTGGGTGATATGTCGGAGACCCAGTACTTC. Its protein product is CASSLGDMSETQYF.

The V call is TRBV27, the J call TRBJ2-7; D is perhaps TRBD2 (6 bases). CDR1 and CDR2 (germline): MNHEY, SMNVEV (reference sequence). The CDR3 is made up of 15 amino acids. Trimming shortened V by 2 bases and J by 4 bases, and 15 bases separated the two germline ends. CDR3 protein: CASSLKFGGWYEQYF. CDR3 bases: TGTGCCAGCAGTTTAAAGTTCGGGGGTTGGTACGAGCAGTACTTC.

V is TRBV2 and J is TRBJ2-7; D remains ambiguous. This CDR3 is built from 16 residues. V lost 6 bases and J lost 0, with 18 bases in between. The V gene's germline CDR1 is SNHLY and CDR2 FYNNEI. The CDR3 is CASRVGLDFSSYEQYF. The CDR3 region has the DNA TGTGCCAGCAGGGTAGGGTTAGATTTCTCCTCCTACGAGCAGTACTTC.